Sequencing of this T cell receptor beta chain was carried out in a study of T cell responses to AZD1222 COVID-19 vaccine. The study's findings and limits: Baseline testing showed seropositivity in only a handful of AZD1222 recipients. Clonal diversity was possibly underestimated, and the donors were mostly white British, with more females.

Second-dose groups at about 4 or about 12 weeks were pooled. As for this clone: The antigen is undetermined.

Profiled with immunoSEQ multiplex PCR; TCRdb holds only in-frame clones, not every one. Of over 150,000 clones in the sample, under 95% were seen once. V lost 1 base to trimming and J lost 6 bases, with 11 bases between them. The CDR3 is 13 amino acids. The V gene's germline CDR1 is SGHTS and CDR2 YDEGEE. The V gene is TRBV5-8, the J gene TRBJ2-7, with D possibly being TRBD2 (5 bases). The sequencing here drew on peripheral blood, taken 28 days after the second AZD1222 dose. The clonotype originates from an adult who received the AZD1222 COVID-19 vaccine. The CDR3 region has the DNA TGTGCCAGCAGCTTGAGGAGTAGCGCCGAGCAGTACTTC. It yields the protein CASSLRSSAEQYF.